Shown below are 25 T cell receptor beta chains from a single sample sequenced in a study of siplizumab effects on memory and regulatory T cells (dated by TCRdb to about 2019). Library method: the immunoSEQ multiplex PCR assay. TCRdb obtained this table from immuneACCESS and retained in-frame rearrangements with V and J assigned. These tables miss some clones; where compared with another copy, unresolved V genes account for less than half of the shortfall, and the remainder is unexplained. The sample records 9,500 or so clones, around 40% of which are singletons. The top ten clones comprise about 10% of the sample. No antigen has been identified for these receptors. For over five days, cells in the mixed lymphocyte reaction were kept in coculture at 37 degrees C. What was sequenced was CFSE-low (dividing) CD8+ T cells sorted from an allogeneic mixed lymphocyte reaction. The receptors shown here come from a human donor in good health; the cells came from an allogeneic mixed lymphocyte reaction.

This clone came up a few times. The chain carries TRBV6-5 and TRBJ2-7; D is possibly TRBD1 (6 bases). Between the trimmed V and J ends, which lost 6 bases and 11 bases, there was a span of 17 bases. Looked up from germline, CDR1 is MNHEY and CDR2 is SVGAGI. The CDR3 has 12 residues. The CDR3 sequence is CASRSGQPTEYF. Written as DNA, the CDR3 is TGTGCCAGCAGGTCCGGACAGCCCACGGAGTACTTC.

V is TRBV27 and J is TRBJ1-5, with 9 positions matching TRBD1. The CDR3 extends over 13 amino acids. Germline V CDR1 and CDR2: MNHEY, SMNVEV (reference sequence). V was clipped by 5 bases and J by 5 bases; unmatched bases: 1. Here the CDR3 reads CASSGTGYQPQHF. Written as DNA, the CDR3 is TGTGCCAGCAGTGGGACAGGGTATCAGCCCCAGCATTTT.

This rearrangement joins TRBV11-3 to TRBJ2-7, with D tentatively TRBD2 (6 bases). V was pared by 1 base and J by 2 bases, with 9 bases between. This CDR3 is 14 amino acids long. Germline values: CDR1 SGHNT, CDR2 YENEEA. CDR3 DNA: TGTGCCAGCAGCTTAGGCGCGGGGACCTACGAGCAGTACTTC. Translating gives CASSLGAGTYEQYF.

The V gene is TRBV19, the J gene TRBJ1-1, with a weak D call TRBD1 (5 bases). Trimming stripped 7 bases from V and 4 bases from J, with 19 bases between. The CDR3 has 15 amino acids. Germline-derived CDR1 and CDR2 are LNHDA and SQIVND (reference sequence). Written as DNA, the CDR3 is TGTGCCAGTACCCCTTTTCTAGAAGGGGCCACTGAAGCTTTCTTT. The encoded protein is CASTPFLEGATEAFF.

This chain links TRBV5-1 with TRBJ1-4; D gene ambiguous. V lost 4 bases, J lost 7 bases, and 11 bases lay in between. The CDR3 has 13 amino acids. Germline V CDR1 and CDR2: SGHRS, YFSETQ. The CDR3 spells CASSQDVFEKLFF. The DNA of the CDR3 is TGCGCCAGCAGCCAGGACGTTTTTGAAAAACTGTTTTTT.

J is TRBJ2-1 and V is TRBV5-5; 9 nucleotides align to TRBD2. CDR3 length equals 16 residues. The germline gives CDR1 SGHKS, CDR2 YYEKEE (reference sequence). V lost 3 bases and J lost 5; bases outside the gene matches: 9. The CDR3 here is CASSYSGGGLDNEQFF. The CDR3 DNA reads as TGTGCCAGCAGCTATAGCGGGGGAGGGCTGGACAATGAGCAGTTCTTC. The entire variable domain, with the rest obtained from reference TRBV5-5 and TRBJ2-1, is as follows: DAGVTQSPTHLIKTRGQQVTLRCSPISGHKSVSWYQQVLGQGPQFIFQYYEKEERGRGNFPDRFSARQFPNYSSELNVNALLLGDSALYLCASSYSGGGLDNEQFFGPGTRLTVL.

This clone is medium-sized (0.01 to 0.1%) in the sample. The chain is built from TRBV7-7 and TRBJ2-3; possible D gene TRBD2, 6 bases. Trimming removed 2 bases at V and 2 bases at J, with 11 bases between. This CDR3 has 15 amino acids. CDR1 SSHAT and CDR2 FNYEAQ come from the germline V gene (reference sequence). In DNA, the CDR3 is TGTGCCAGCAGCTTATCTCCGGGGGACACAGATACGCAGTATTTT. Its protein is CASSLSPGDTDTQYF.

The chain links TRBV29-1 to TRBJ1-2; no reliable D call. The CDR3 is made up of 14 amino acids. V shed 7 bases and J shed 6 bases, with 21 bases lying between them. The germline CDR1 and CDR2 sequences are SQVTM and ANQGSEA. CDR3 sequence: CSGVVTADTNGYTF. The CDR3 DNA follows: TGCAGCGGTGTGGTGACCGCCGATACCAATGGCTACACCTTC. Drawing the rest from reference TRBV29-1 and TRBJ1-2, the complete variable domain is SAVISQKPSRDICQRGTSLTIQCQVDSQVTMMFWYRQQPGQSLTLIATANQGSEATYESGFVIDKFPISRPNLTFSTLTVSNMSPEDSSIYLCSGVVTADTNGYTFGSGTRLTVV.

The chain uses TRBV4-2 and TRBJ2-5; D gene uncertain. The germline CDR1 and CDR2 sequences are LGHNA and YNFKEQ. The V end lost 0 bases, the J end lost 5 bases, and 10 bases lay between the germline ends. CDR3 length equals 14 residues. CDR3 DNA sequence: TGTGCCAGCAGCCAAGAGCGGTGGTCGGAGACCCAGTACTTC. As protein: CASSQERWSETQYF.

V usage is TRBV7-6 and J usage is TRBJ1-1, with 11 bases lining up with TRBD1. The CDR3 totals 15 residues. Germline assignment: CDR1 SGHVS and CDR2 FNYEAQ. V lost 4 bases, J lost 5 bases, and 6 bases stayed unmatched. CDR3 loop: CASSSGDRGETEAFF. In DNA, the CDR3 is TGTGCCAGCAGCTCGGGGGACAGGGGGGAAACTGAAGCTTTCTTT.

V gene TRBV6-5 combines with J gene TRBJ2-7; TRBD1 matches 7 bases. CDR3 length: 14 residues. Germline CDR1 and CDR2: MNHEY and SVGAGI. The trim removed 4 bases at V and 1 base at J, leaving 4 bases unmatched. CDR3 region: CASSSGRGSYEQYF. The DNA for the CDR3 is TGTGCCAGCAGTTCGGGCAGGGGGTCCTACGAGCAGTACTTC.

This chain connects TRBV25-1 to TRBJ2-5; D might be TRBD1 (6 bases). This CDR3 region has 14 residues. Germline assignment: CDR1 MGHDK and CDR2 SYGVNS. Trimming cost V 4 bases and J 6 bases, with 15 bases left between them. The CDR3 protein is CASSGRGLMKTQYF. The CDR3 bases are TGTGCCAGCAGTGGCAGGGGCCTTATGAAGACCCAGTACTTC.

The rearrangement links TRBV9 to TRBJ2-1; 12 bases align to TRBD2. Germline V lookup: CDR1 SGDLS, CDR2 YYNGEE. The CDR3 totals 15 residues. V dropped 4 bases and J dropped 5; count of bases not matched to a gene: 4. The CDR3 reads CASSLLAGGHNEQFF. CDR3 bases: TGTGCCAGCAGCCTCCTAGCGGGGGGGCACAATGAGCAGTTCTTC.

This chain links TRBV30 with TRBJ1-4; D remains ambiguous. V lost 4 bases and J 4 bases, leaving 10 bases between the germline ends. The CDR3 is 13 amino acids. Germline CDR1 reads GTSNPN; CDR2 reads SVGIG (reference sequence). The CDR3 nucleotides are TGTGCCTGGAACCTCCGGGGTAATGAAAAACTGTTTTTT. It translates to CAWNLRGNEKLFF.

In its sample, this clone is medium-sized (0.01 to 0.1%). This chain connects TRBV4-2 to TRBJ2-3; D unclear. CDR3 size: 15 residues. The V gene's germline CDR1 is LGHNA and CDR2 YNFKEQ. The V end was cut by 0 bases, the J end by 1 base, with 8 bases between. CDR3 sequence reads: CASSQEGIGTDTQYF. The CDR3 nucleotides read TGTGCCAGCAGCCAAGAAGGGATTGGCACAGATACGCAGTATTTT.

The genes are TRBV25-1 and TRBJ1-4, with unresolved D. The V and J ends lost 3 bases and 0 bases respectively, with 11 bases between them. CDR1 is MGHDK, CDR2 SYGVNS, per germline. The CDR3 has 16 residues. In nucleotides, the CDR3 is TGTGCCAGCAGTGACAGGAATCTCGCAACTAATGAAAAACTGTTTTTT. It translates to CASSDRNLATNEKLFF.

This clone was counted only a few times. The gene calls are TRBV7-7 and TRBJ1-4; tentative D call: TRBD1 (5 bases). The CDR3 spans 16 residues. The germline CDR1 and CDR2 sequences are SSHAT and FNYEAQ (reference sequence). V shed 3 bases and J shed 0 bases, with 11 bases lying between them. CDR3: CASSFGHGATNEKLFF. CDR3 nucleotides: TGTGCCAGCAGCTTCGGACACGGTGCAACTAATGAAAAACTGTTTTTT.

This clone was picked up a small number of times. The J gene is TRBJ1-1, the V gene TRBV4-1; TRBD1 matches 9 bases. The CDR3 sequence is 17 residues long. V was pared by 1 base and J by 4 bases, with 10 bases of the junction left unmatched. Germline CDR1 is MGHRA and CDR2 is YSYEKL. The DNA of the CDR3 is TGCGCCAGCAGCCAAGGAACAGGGGGCATTAGAACCACTGAAGCTTTCTTT. Translated: CASSQGTGGIRTTEAFF.

The chain uses TRBV11-2 and TRBJ2-5; D is tentatively TRBD1 or TRBD2 (6 bases each). Germline values: CDR1 SGHAT, CDR2 FQNNGV. Between the trimmed V and J ends, which lost 3 bases and 4 bases, there was a span of 15 bases. The length of the CDR3 is 15 residues. CDR3 loop: CASSLGGGAGETQYF. Here the CDR3 DNA reads TGTGCCAGCAGCTTGGGGGGCGGGGCAGGAGAGACCCAGTACTTC.

This clone was found a few times. This rearrangement joins TRBV4-1 to TRBJ2-5, with 11 bases fitting TRBD2. CDR1 is MGHRA, CDR2 YSYEKL, per germline. The CDR3 loop spans 16 amino acids. Unmatched junction bases numbered 4, after V lost 0 bases and J lost 4 bases. The CDR3 DNA reads TGCGCCAGCAGCCAAGACTCTACTAGCGGGGGAGAGACCCAGTACTTC. This gives the protein CASSQDSTSGGETQYF.

The chain's CDR3 is CASSLAGGAPDTQYF. The CDR3 DNA reads TGTGCCAGCAGCTTGGCGGGGGGGGCCCCAGATACGCAGTATTTT. This chain uses TRBV5-7 with TRBJ2-3, with TRBD2 matching over 8 bases. TRBV5-7 is classed as an ORF, of uncertain function. V trimming: 0 bases; J trimming: 4 bases; junction bases outside the gene matches: 4. CDR3 length equals 15 residues.

By share, this clone counts as medium-sized. J is TRBJ2-7 and V is TRBV30; D unresolved. The CDR3 has 13 amino acids. Trimming cost V 1 base and J 0 bases, with 7 bases left between them. Per germline, CDR1 GTSNPN and CDR2 SVGIG (reference sequence). CDR3 sequence: CAWSAGHSYEQYF. In DNA form, the CDR3 reads TGTGCCTGGAGTGCGGGCCACTCCTACGAGCAGTACTTC. Based on the CDR3 plus reference TRBV30 and TRBJ2-7, the full variable domain is SQTIHQWPATLVQPVGSPLSLECTVEGTSNPNLYWYRQAAGRGLQLLFYSVGIGQISSEVPQNLSASRPQDRQFILSSKKLLLSDSGFYLCAWSAGHSYEQYFGPGTRLTVT.

V is TRBV7-9 and J is TRBJ2-1; tentatively, D is TRBD2 (6 bases). CDR3 length equals 12 residues. Germline V gene sequence: CDR1 SEHNR, CDR2 FQNEAQ (reference sequence). Trimming cost V 4 bases and J 10 bases, with 11 bases left between them. The CDR3 sequence is CASSSGGEEQFF. DNA for the CDR3: TGTGCCAGCAGCTCGGGCGGGGAGGAGCAGTTCTTC.

This clone rates as medium-sized. V gene TRBV7-9 combines with J gene TRBJ2-1, with D perhaps matching TRBD2 (5 bases). The CDR3 runs 15 residues. Germline assignment: CDR1 SEHNR and CDR2 FQNEAQ (reference sequence). Trimming cost V 1 base and J 3 bases, with 10 bases left between them. The CDR3: CASSLESSIYNEQFF. The CDR3 DNA is TGTGCCAGCAGCTTAGAGTCTAGCATCTACAATGAGCAGTTCTTC.

This clone has a handful of counts. The chain couples TRBV6-6 to TRBJ1-5; 7 nucleotides align to TRBD1. Trimming removed 10 bases from V and 7 bases from J; junction bases left unmatched: 7. The germline V gene encodes CDR1 MNHNY and CDR2 SVGAGI (reference sequence). This CDR3 is built from 12 residues. The CDR3 region has the DNA TGTGCCACCCGGACAGGCCTACAGCCCCAGCATTTT. This gives the protein CATRTGLQPQHF.